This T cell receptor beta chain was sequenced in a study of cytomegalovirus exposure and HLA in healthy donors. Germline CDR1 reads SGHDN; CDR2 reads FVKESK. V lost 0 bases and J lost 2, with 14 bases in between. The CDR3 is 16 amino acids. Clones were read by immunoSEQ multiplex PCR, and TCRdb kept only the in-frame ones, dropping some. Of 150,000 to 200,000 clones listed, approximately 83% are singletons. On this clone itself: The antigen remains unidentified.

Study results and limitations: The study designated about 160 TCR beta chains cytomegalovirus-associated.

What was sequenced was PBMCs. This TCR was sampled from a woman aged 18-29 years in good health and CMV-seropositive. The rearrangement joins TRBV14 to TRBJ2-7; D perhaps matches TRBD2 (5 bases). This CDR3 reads CASSQDPGFNPYEQYF. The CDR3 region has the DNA TGTGCCAGCAGCCAAGATCCGGGGTTTAACCCCTACGAGCAGTACTTC. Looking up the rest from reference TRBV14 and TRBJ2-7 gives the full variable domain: EAGVTQFPSHSVIEKGQTVTLRCDPISGHDNLYWYRRVMGKEIKFLLHFVKESKQDESGMPNNRFLAERTGGTYSTLKVQPAELEDSGVYFCASSQDPGFNPYEQYFGPGTRLTVT.